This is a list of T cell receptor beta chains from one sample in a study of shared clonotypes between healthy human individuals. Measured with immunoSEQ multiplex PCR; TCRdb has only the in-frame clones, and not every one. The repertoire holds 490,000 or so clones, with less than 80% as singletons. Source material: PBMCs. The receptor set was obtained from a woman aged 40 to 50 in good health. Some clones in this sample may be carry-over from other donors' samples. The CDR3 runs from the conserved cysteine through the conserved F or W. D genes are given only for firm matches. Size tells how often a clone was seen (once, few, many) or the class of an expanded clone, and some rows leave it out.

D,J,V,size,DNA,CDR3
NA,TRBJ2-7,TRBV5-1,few,TGCGCCAGCAGCGACCGACAGCCATCCTACGAGCAGTACTTC,CASSDRQPSYEQYF
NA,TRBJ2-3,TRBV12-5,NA,TGTGCTAGTGGTTCACCGGACAGTTCAGATACGCAGTATTTT,CASGSPDSSDTQYF
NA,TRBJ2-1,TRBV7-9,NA,TGTGCCAGCAGCTTAAGTCTAAATGAGCAGTTCTTC,CASSLSLNEQFF
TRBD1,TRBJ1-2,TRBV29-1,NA,TGCAGCGTTGAGCAGGGGGACTATGGCTACACCTTC,CSVEQGDYGYTF
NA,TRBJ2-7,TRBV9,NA,TGTGCCAGCAGCGTAGGAGGGGCCCGGATAAGCGAGCAGTACTTC,CASSVGGARISEQYF
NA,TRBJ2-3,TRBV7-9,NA,TGTGCCAGCAGCTTAGAGGGATTTACAGATACGCAGTATTTT,CASSLEGFTDTQYF
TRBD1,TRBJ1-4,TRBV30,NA,TGTGCCTGGAGCCGAGGGACAGGCCCTAATGAAAAACTGTTTTTT,CAWSRGTGPNEKLFF
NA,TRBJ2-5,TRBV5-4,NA,TGTGCCAGCAGCGCGGCAGGGGGGGATTGGGAGACCCAGTACTTC,CASSAAGGDWETQYF
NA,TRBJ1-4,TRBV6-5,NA,TGTGCCAGCAGAAGGGACGCTAATGAAAAACTGTTTTTT,CASRRDANEKLFF
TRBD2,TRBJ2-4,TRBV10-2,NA,TGCGCCAGCAGTGAGTCCCGGCTAGCGGGAGGGCCAGGCAAAAACATTCAGTACTTC,CASSESRLAGGPGKNIQYF
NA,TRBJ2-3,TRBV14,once,TGTGCCAGCAGCTTCCTACTCACAGATACGCAGTATTTT,CASSFLLTDTQYF
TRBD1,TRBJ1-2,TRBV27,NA,TGTGCCAGCACCAGGACAGGGGAGAACTATGGCTACACCTTC,CASTRTGENYGYTF
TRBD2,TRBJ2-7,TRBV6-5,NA,TGTGCCAGCACCCCGGGCGGGAGTTCCTACGAGCAGTACTTC,CASTPGGSSYEQYF
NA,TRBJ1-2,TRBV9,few,TGTGCCAGCTCCCTAGGTCTCGGTCTATCACAGGGCCATGGCTACACCTTC,CASSLGLGLSQGHGYTF
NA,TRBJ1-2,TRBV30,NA,TGTGCCTGGAGTGTCCGGGTGAGGGATGGCTACACCTTC,CAWSVRVRDGYTF
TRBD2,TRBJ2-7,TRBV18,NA,TGTGCCAGCTCAATAGCGGGAGACCCCTTTCTCGAGCAGTACTTC,CASSIAGDPFLEQYF
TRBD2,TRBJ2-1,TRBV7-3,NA,TGTGCCAGCAGCCCGGGACTAGCGGGTTTGAATGAGCAGTTCTTC,CASSPGLAGLNEQFF
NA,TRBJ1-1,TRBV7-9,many,TGTGCCAGCAGCGTACAGGGCACTGAAGCTTTCTTT,CASSVQGTEAFF
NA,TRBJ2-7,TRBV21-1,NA,TGTGCCAGCAGCAAAGAGGGCAGGAGGGGGACTTCCTACGAGCAGTACTTC,CASSKEGRRGTSYEQYF
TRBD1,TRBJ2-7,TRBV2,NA,TGTGCCAGCAAACGGACAGGGGCGGACGAGCAGTACTTC,CASKRTGADEQYF
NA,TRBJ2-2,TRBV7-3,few,TGTGCCAGCAGCTTAAGTCCAGGCGGCGGGGAGCTGTTTTTT,CASSLSPGGGELFF
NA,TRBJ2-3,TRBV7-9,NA,TGTGCCAGCAGCCCGCCCGGGGGTACGCAGTATTTT,CASSPPGGTQYF
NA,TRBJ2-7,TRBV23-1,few,TGCGCCAGCAGTCAATCGATCCAGGGGTTCTCCTACGAGCAGTACTTC,CASSQSIQGFSYEQYF
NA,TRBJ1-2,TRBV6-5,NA,TGTGCCAGCAGTGAAGGGTATGGCTACACCTTC,CASSEGYGYTF
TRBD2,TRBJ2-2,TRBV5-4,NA,TGTGCCAGCACCAACTCGCCTGCGGGAGGGGGTACCGGGGAGCTGTTTTTT,CASTNSPAGGGTGELFF
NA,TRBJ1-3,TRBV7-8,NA,TGTGCCAGCAGCTTTAACCGGGAATCTGGAAACACCATATATTTT,CASSFNRESGNTIYF
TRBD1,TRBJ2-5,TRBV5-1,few,TGCGCCAGCAGCGCCCAGGGGGCGGGGGAGACCCAGTACTTC,CASSAQGAGETQYF
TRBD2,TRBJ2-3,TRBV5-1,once,TGCGCCAGCAGCCTTAGCGGGAGCGGAGATACGCAGTATTTT,CASSLSGSGDTQYF
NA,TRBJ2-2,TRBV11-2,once,TGTGCCAGCAGCCTAGAGCCGAACACCGGGGAGCTGTTTTTT,CASSLEPNTGELFF